What follows describes a single T cell receptor (beta chain). The record originates from a study of blood T cell repertoires in COVID-19. Study-wide context: Italy, Spain and the United States were the sources of the convalescent and acute COVID-19 samples.

CDR3 length: 14 residues. V was clipped by 0 bases and J by 4 bases, with 9 bases between them. Germline CDR1 and CDR2: MGHRA and YSYEKL. Per the study methods: Reference gene primer amplification in the assay estimated nucleated cell counts. Clones were read by immunoSEQ multiplex PCR, and TCRdb kept only the in-frame ones, dropping some. The DNA gave D and trimming, while V, J and clone size come from that table. The table records approximately 150,000 clones, roughly 81% of them present only once. What was sequenced was peripheral blood. This chain joins TRBV4-1 and TRBJ1-2; D is unresolved. This TCR was recovered from a middle-aged man with acute or convalescent COVID-19. The CDR3 region is CASSQEEAVYGYTF. CDR3 coding DNA: TGCGCCAGCAGCCAAGAAGAGGCGGTCTATGGCTACACCTTC.